These 27 T cell receptor beta chains originate from one sample sequenced in a study of shared clonotypes between healthy human individuals. Method: immunoSEQ multiplex PCR; TCRdb's copy keeps in-frame clones and lacks some. The sample records about 120,000 clones, about two thirds being singletons. Sequencing was carried out using memory CD8+ T cells sorted from blood. Regarding subset: CD45RO+ cells pooled with CCR7-negative TemRA cells. These receptors were collected from a woman aged 25 to 39 in good health.

This chain connects TRBV11-2 to TRBJ2-6; tentative D call: TRBD1 (6 bases). The V end lost 3 bases, the J end lost 0 bases, and 18 bases lay between the germline ends. This CDR3 has 19 residues. CDR1 SGHAT and CDR2 FQNNGV come from the germline V gene. CDR3 amino acids: CASSFGGSIYYSGANVLTF. CDR3 nucleotide sequence: TGTGCCAGCAGCTTTGGGGGCAGCATCTACTACTCTGGGGCCAACGTCCTGACTTTC.

The J gene is TRBJ1-3, the V gene TRBV6-1; no firm D call. V lost 1 base to trimming and J lost 0 bases, with 7 bases between them. Germline V lookup: CDR1 MNHNS, CDR2 SASEGT. This CDR3 is built from 15 residues. CDR3 sequence: CASSEEESSGNTIYF. CDR3 bases: TGTGCCAGCAGTGAAGAGGAGAGCTCTGGAAACACCATATATTTT.

The rearrangement uses TRBV30 and TRBJ2-6; D might be TRBD1 (7 bases). This CDR3 has 18 residues. CDR1 GTSNPN and CDR2 SVGIG come from the germline V gene (reference sequence). V dropped 5 bases and J dropped 2 bases, with 22 bases sitting between them. The CDR3 region has the DNA TGTGCCTGGGGTTCTCAGGGGGGAAGACGGCCTGGGGCCAACGTCCTGACTTTC. Its protein is CAWGSQGGRRPGANVLTF.

This clone was seen a single time. The chain employs TRBV28 and TRBJ2-7, with a weak D call TRBD1 (6 bases). The germline V gene has CDR1 MDHEN and CDR2 SYDVKM. Deletions cut 6 bases from V and 1 base from J, with 16 bases between. This CDR3 has 15 amino acids. CDR3: CASRLPGQLSYEQYF. For the CDR3, the DNA is TGTGCCAGCAGACTACCGGGACAACTGTCCTACGAGCAGTACTTC.

The chain joins TRBV5-1 to TRBJ2-7, with 7 positions matching TRBD2. Per the germline V gene, CDR1 is SGHRS and CDR2 is YFSETQ. This CDR3 spans 16 amino acids. V was clipped by 4 bases and J by 7 bases; unmatched bases: 17. The CDR3 DNA follows: TGCGCCAGCAGCCCGGAGGGAGGGGCGGGAGTGTATGAGCAGTACTTC. This encodes CASSPEGGAGVYEQYF.

This rearrangement joins TRBV4-1 to TRBJ1-2; D remains unclear. The V gene lost 1 base and the J gene lost 3 bases, with 9 bases spanning the gap. This CDR3 is built from 14 residues. CDR1 is MGHRA and CDR2 is YSYEKL in the germline V gene. Here the CDR3 DNA reads TGCGCCAGCAGCCAAGGCTCGCAGCACTATGGCTACACCTTC. Protein: CASSQGSQHYGYTF.

The rearrangement uses TRBV28 and TRBJ2-7; D remains unclear. Germline V gives CDR1 MDHEN, CDR2 SYDVKM. Trimming left V 4 bases short and J 4 bases short, with 8 bases between. The CDR3 contains 12 residues. In DNA form, the CDR3 reads TGTGCCAGCAGTTATCTGGGATACGAGCAGTACTTC. The encoded protein is CASSYLGYEQYF.

This chain uses TRBV6-4 with TRBJ2-7; no reliable D call. Germline CDR1 is MRHNA and CDR2 is SNTAGT. Trimming removed 3 bases at V and 0 bases at J, with 15 bases between. This CDR3 comprises 16 residues. CDR3 amino acids: CASSELSQSYSYEQYF. CDR3 nucleotides: TGTGCCAGCAGTGAACTATCTCAATCCTACTCCTACGAGCAGTACTTC.

The genes are TRBV11-2 and TRBJ2-1; D not resolved. CDR1 SGHAT and CDR2 FQNNGV come from the germline V gene. V lost 7 bases and J 5 bases, leaving 18 bases between the germline ends. CDR3 size: 15 residues. This chain's CDR3 is CASTTYVALDNEQFF. For the CDR3, the DNA is TGTGCCAGCACCACCTACGTGGCCCTCGACAATGAGCAGTTCTTC.

In this sample, this clone turned up a few times. This chain links TRBV6-1 with TRBJ1-1; 7 bases are a match to TRBD1. The germline V gene has CDR1 MNHNS and CDR2 SASEGT. Unmatched junction bases numbered 8, after V lost 1 base and J lost 6 bases. The CDR3 consists of 15 residues. The CDR3 reads CASSEVNGDSAEAFF. Here the CDR3 DNA reads TGTGCCAGCAGTGAAGTTAACGGGGACAGCGCTGAAGCTTTCTTT.

The chain has TRBV6-5 and TRBJ2-7; D gene unclear. This CDR3 is 15 amino acids long. Germline assignment: CDR1 MNHEY and CDR2 SVGAGI. Trimming stripped 4 bases from V and 2 bases from J, with 15 bases between. The CDR3 nucleotides read TGTGCCAGCAGTTCAGCGACGGACGGCACCTACGAGCAGTACTTC. It translates to CASSSATDGTYEQYF.

The chain is built from TRBV27 and TRBJ2-7; 14 bases are a match to TRBD2. Germline-derived CDR1 and CDR2 are MNHEY and SMNVEV (reference sequence). V shed 7 bases, J shed 4 bases, and the junction held 27 bases outside the gene matches. This CDR3 spans 22 amino acids. The CDR3: CASNPGQGRLAGGPSVSYEQYF. The CDR3 DNA reads TGTGCCAGCAACCCGGGACAGGGGAGACTAGCGGGAGGGCCCTCTGTATCGTACGAGCAGTACTTC.

The chain recombines TRBV7-8 with TRBJ2-7; a weak D match, TRBD2 (6 bases). Germline-derived CDR1 and CDR2 are SGHVS and FQNEAQ. The V gene lost 5 bases and the J gene lost 7 bases, with 18 bases spanning the gap. The CDR3 is made up of 14 amino acids. In nucleotides, the CDR3 is TGTGCCAGCAGCCCCTGGGTGGGGGGAAATGAGCAGTACTTC. Translation: CASSPWVGGNEQYF.

The rearrangement uses TRBV5-1 and TRBJ1-1; 11 nucleotides match TRBD1. Germline lookup yields CDR1 SGHRS and CDR2 YFSETQ. J was trimmed by 4 bases and V by 4 bases; bases with no gene match: 6. This CDR3 comprises 15 residues. This CDR3 is CASSPRTGGGTEAFF. CDR3 bases: TGCGCCAGCAGCCCACGGACAGGGGGCGGCACTGAAGCTTTCTTT.

The V call is TRBV30, the J call TRBJ2-7; TRBD2 agrees at 10 bases. The CDR3 has 14 residues. The V and J ends lost 2 bases and 3 bases, in that order; junction bases with no gene match: 4. Germline V CDR1 and CDR2: GTSNPN, SVGIG (reference sequence). The CDR3 is CAWSQREGFYEQYF. In DNA form, the CDR3 reads TGTGCCTGGAGTCAGCGGGAGGGCTTCTACGAGCAGTACTTC. Full variable domain (remainder filled in from reference TRBV30 and TRBJ2-7): SQTIHQWPATLVQPVGSPLSLECTVEGTSNPNLYWYRQAAGRGLQLLFYSVGIGQISSEVPQNLSASRPQDRQFILSSKKLLLSDSGFYLCAWSQREGFYEQYFGPGTRLTVT.

This clone has a count of ten or more. This chain links TRBV7-8 with TRBJ2-7; 10 bases are shared with TRBD2. Trimming took 7 bases from V and 6 from J; bases not matched to a gene: 12. CDR3 size: 15 residues. Germline CDR1 reads SGHVS; CDR2 reads FQNEAQ. CDR3 region: CASILGSGRAGEQYF. DNA for the CDR3: TGTGCCAGCATCCTTGGAAGCGGGAGGGCCGGCGAGCAGTACTTC. Filled out from reference TRBV7-8 and TRBJ2-7, the complete variable domain reads GAGVSQSPRYKVAKRGQDVALRCDPISGHVSLFWYQQALGQGPEFLTYFQNEAQLDKSGLPSDRFFAERPEGSVSTLKIQRTQQEDSAVYLCASILGSGRAGEQYFGPGTRLTVT.

This clone was seen a few times. This rearrangement joins TRBV20-1 to TRBJ2-5; D is uncertain. CDR3 length: 11 residues. Germline V gene lookup returns CDR1 DFQATT and CDR2 SNEGSKA (reference sequence). V was clipped by 0 bases and J by 7 bases, with 6 bases between them. The CDR3 protein is CSARDRGTQYF. The CDR3 coding sequence is TGCAGTGCTAGAGATCGAGGGACCCAGTACTTC.

The table lists this clone with a few counts. V and J are TRBV10-3 and TRBJ2-7; 8 positions match TRBD1. V lost 3 bases, J lost 4 bases, and 5 bases stayed unmatched. The CDR3 is 14 amino acids. CDR1 is ENHRY and CDR2 is SYGVKD in the germline V gene. CDR3 region: CAISESGTGYEQYF. CDR3 in DNA: TGTGCCATCAGTGAATCCGGGACAGGTTACGAGCAGTACTTC.

In this sample, this clone turned up once. The chain couples TRBV6-5 to TRBJ2-1; D is perhaps TRBD2 (5 bases). The V gene's germline CDR1 is MNHEY and CDR2 SVGAGI. The CDR3 contains 13 residues. Trimming stripped 4 bases from V and 7 bases from J, with 11 bases between. The CDR3 DNA sequence: TGTGCCAGCAGTTTGACCCGGGGAAATGAGCAGTTCTTC. Encoded protein: CASSLTRGNEQFF.

The V and J genes are TRBV4-1 and TRBJ2-1, with D unclear. Trimming left V 4 bases short and J 5 bases short, with 6 bases between. CDR3 length: 12 residues. Germline CDR1 MGHRA, CDR2 YSYEKL. The DNA for the CDR3 is TGCGCCAGCAGCCCCACCCACAATGAGCAGTTCTTC. Its translation: CASSPTHNEQFF.

The rearrangement joins TRBV28 to TRBJ2-7; D may be TRBD2 (6 bases). V lost 2 bases and J 6 bases, leaving 11 bases between the germline ends. The CDR3 has 13 residues. Germline V gene data show CDR1 as MDHEN and CDR2 as SYDVKM. The CDR3 DNA follows: TGTGCCAGCAGTTTAGGGGGGACGGGCGAGCAGTACTTC. Amino acids: CASSLGGTGEQYF.

This clone was counted a few times. Written as DNA, the CDR3 is TGCGCCAGCAGCTGGACAGGATTAGGAGGAAACACCATATATTTT. Protein sequence: CASSWTGLGGNTIYF. J is TRBJ1-3 and V is TRBV5-1, with 7 positions matching TRBD1. V shed 3 bases, J shed 4 bases, and the junction held 7 bases outside the gene matches. The V gene's germline CDR1 is SGHRS and CDR2 YFSETQ. This CDR3 is built from 15 residues.

This clone was picked up one time. V and J are TRBV15 and TRBJ2-1, with 11 positions matching TRBD2. Germline CDR1 and CDR2: LNHNV and YYDKDF (reference sequence). The CDR3 has 19 residues. With V trimmed by 1 base and J by 12 bases, 20 bases remained unmatched. The CDR3 sequence is CATSRANHQRTSGLLGQFF. The CDR3 DNA reads TGTGCCACCAGCAGAGCCAACCACCAGAGGACTAGCGGGCTGCTTGGGCAGTTCTTC. The full variable domain, its missing parts supplied by reference TRBV15 and TRBJ2-1, is DAMVIQNPRYQVTQFGKPVTLSCSQTLNHNVMYWYQQKSSQAPKLLFHYYDKDFNNEADTPDNFQSRRPNTSFCFLDIRSPGLGDTAMYLCATSRANHQRTSGLLGQFFGPGTRLTVL.

Note on this clone: Distinct nucleotide sequences in the sample also encode this CDR3. The V gene is TRBV6-4, the J gene TRBJ2-1; 10 nucleotides line up with TRBD2. The CDR3 extends over 15 amino acids. The germline gives CDR1 MRHNA, CDR2 SNTAGT. Unmatched junction bases numbered 0, after V lost 4 bases and J lost 0 bases. CDR3 amino acids: CASSVAGGSYNEQFF. In DNA form, the CDR3 reads TGTGCCAGCAGTGTAGCGGGAGGCTCCTACAATGAGCAGTTCTTC.

The gene calls are TRBV5-4 and TRBJ2-3, with a weak D call TRBD1 (5 bases). There are 16 residues in the CDR3. Trimming pared 3 bases from V and 1 base from J, leaving 15 bases between. CDR1 and CDR2 from the germline V gene are SGHNT and YYREEE (reference sequence). CDR3 loop: CASSWGGARGTDTQYF. The CDR3 DNA is TGTGCCAGCAGCTGGGGTGGGGCTAGGGGCACAGATACGCAGTATTTT.

Comment on this clone: A much larger clone differs from this one at a single base, so this may be a read error. The rearrangement joins TRBV2 to TRBJ2-2; D is unclear. Trimming took off 2 bases at V and 4 bases at J, with 5 bases between the two ends. The CDR3 runs to 13 residues. CDR1 is SNHLY and CDR2 is FYNNEI in the germline V gene. CDR3 protein: CASSEWGTGELFF. DNA for the CDR3: TGTGCCAGCAGTGAATGGGGCACCGGGGAGCTGTTTTTT.

The genes are TRBV27 and TRBJ2-7, with D possibly being TRBD2 (5 bases). Trimming shortened V by 3 bases and J by 5 bases, and 17 bases separated the two germline ends. Germline loops: CDR1 MNHEY, CDR2 SMNVEV (reference sequence). The CDR3 contains 15 residues. The CDR3 loop is CASSLGDPGPDEQYF. DNA of the CDR3: TGTGCCAGCAGTTTGGGAGACCCAGGACCCGACGAGCAGTACTTC.